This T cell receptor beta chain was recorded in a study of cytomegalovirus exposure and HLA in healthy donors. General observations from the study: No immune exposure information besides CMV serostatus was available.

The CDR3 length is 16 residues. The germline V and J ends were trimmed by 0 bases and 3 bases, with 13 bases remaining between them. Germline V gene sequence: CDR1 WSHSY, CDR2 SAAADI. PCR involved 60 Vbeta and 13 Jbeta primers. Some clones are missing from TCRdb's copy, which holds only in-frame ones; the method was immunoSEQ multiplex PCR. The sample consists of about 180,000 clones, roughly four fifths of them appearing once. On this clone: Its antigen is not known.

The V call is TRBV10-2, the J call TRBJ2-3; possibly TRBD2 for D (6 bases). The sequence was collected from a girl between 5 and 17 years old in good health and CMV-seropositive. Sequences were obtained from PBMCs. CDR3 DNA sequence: TGCGCCAGCAGTGAGTCCGAGGGCGGGACGACAGATACGCAGTATTTT. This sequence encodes CASSESEGGTTDTQYF.